Listed below are T cell receptor beta chains from one sample, sequenced in a study of cytomegalovirus exposure and HLA in healthy donors. Only in-frame clones appear in the TCRdb table, and some are missing; sequencing was by immunoSEQ multiplex PCR. Of over 150,000 clones listed, 86% are singletons. The sequenced material came from PBMCs. All receptors come from a human donor in good health. CDR3s include the opening cysteine and the closing phenylalanine or tryptophan. The order of the fields is J gene, clone size, D gene, V gene, CDR3 protein, CDR3 DNA. The D gene is left open where the match is weak. Expanded clones get a size class; other rows say once, few or many, or leave the size out.

TRBJ1-5 | NA | NA | TRBV7-2 | CASSLRGQPQHF | TGTGCCAGCAGCTTACGCGGGCAGCCCCAGCATTTT
TRBJ2-1 | NA | TRBD2 | TRBV5-1 | CASSMVAGKNEQFF | TGCGCCAGCAGTATGGTAGCGGGAAAAAATGAGCAGTTCTTC
TRBJ2-1 | NA | NA | TRBV4-3 | CASSQESAGAFYNEQFF | TGCGCCAGCAGCCAAGAATCGGCGGGGGCCTTCTACAATGAGCAGTTCTTC
TRBJ1-2 | NA | TRBD1 | TRBV4-1 | CASSLSGQSFYGYTF | TGCGCCAGCAGCCTCTCGGGACAGTCATTCTATGGCTACACCTTC
TRBJ2-7 | once | NA | TRBV30 | CAWNSNFAEQYF | TGTGCCTGGAATTCGAACTTCGCCGAGCAGTACTTC
TRBJ2-2 | NA | NA | TRBV10-3 | CAISEAGPTGELFF | TGTGCCATCAGTGAAGCAGGGCCGACCGGGGAGCTGTTTTTT
TRBJ2-7 | NA | NA | TRBV4-2 | CASSQDLGLAQSEQYF | TGTGCCAGCAGCCAAGATTTGGGGCTGGCGCAAAGCGAGCAGTACTTC
TRBJ2-2 | NA | NA | TRBV25-1 | CASSDSLRDGELFF | TGTGCCAGCAGTGACAGTTTACGGGACGGGGAGCTGTTTTTT
TRBJ1-1 | NA | TRBD1 | TRBV20-1 | CSASLQGEAFF | TGCAGTGCTTCGCTACAGGGGGAAGCTTTCTTT
TRBJ1-1 | NA | TRBD1 | TRBV19 | CASSPSQGARGGSTEAFF | TGTGCCAGTAGTCCGTCACAGGGGGCGCGAGGTGGGAGCACTGAAGCTTTCTTT
TRBJ1-1 | NA | NA | TRBV7-2 | CASSLGGTNTEAFF | TGTGCCAGCAGCTTAGGCGGGACGAACACTGAAGCTTTCTTT
TRBJ2-7 | NA | NA | TRBV15 | CATSDRSFFYEQYF | TGTGCCACCAGCGACAGGTCTTTCTTCTACGAGCAGTACTTC
TRBJ1-1 | NA | NA | TRBV2 | CASMANGFNTEAFF | TGTGCCAGCATGGCCAACGGGTTTAACACTGAAGCTTTCTTT
TRBJ1-6 | NA | NA | TRBV18 | CASSPGREGNSPLHF | TGTGCCAGCTCACCGGGCAGGGAAGGGAATTCACCCCTCCACTTT
TRBJ2-7 | NA | TRBD2 | TRBV7-8 | CASSPEGLAGLNYEQYF | TGTGCCAGCAGCCCCGAGGGACTAGCGGGACTAAACTACGAGCAGTACTTC